This TCR beta chain was sequenced during a study of cytomegalovirus exposure and HLA in healthy donors. Study-wide results and limits: Several top significant clusters appeared, in a later analysis, to be linked to common viral pathogens. Association with HLA alleles at 0.05 false discovery rate was found for 15,000 to 20,000 TCR beta sequences in a later analysis. Previously analyzed data showed that most TCR beta V segments were productive at a frequency of about 90% or about 30%. V- and J-gene trimming in TCR beta was tied to a missense DCLRE1C variant by an analysis performed later.

Notes on this clone: Its target is not known.

The study ran its PCR with 60 Vbeta and 13 Jbeta primers. TCRdb keeps only in-frame clones here, not all; method: immunoSEQ multiplex PCR. The sample includes under 200,000 clones, about 80% seen only once; the top ten take about 3.8%. This TCR was sampled from a man aged 25 to 40 in good health and CMV-seropositive. The sample taken for sequencing was PBMCs.

The CDR3 is CATYDSVNEKLFF. DNA of the CDR3: TGTGCCACTTACGACAGTGTTAATGAAAAACTGTTTTTT. The rearrangement uses TRBV10-3 and TRBJ1-4, with a tentative D call TRBD1 (5 bases). Between the trimmed V and J ends, which lost 10 bases and 4 bases, there was a span of 13 bases. The CDR3 contains 13 residues. Germline CDR1 reads ENHRY; CDR2 reads SYGVKD.